The source of this T cell receptor beta chain is a study of CD8 T cells in Susac syndrome. The wider study: Patients with Susac syndrome were therapy-naive, treated with corticosteroids, or treated with intravenous immunoglobulin alone when blood was collected. Study-level results: The study found that Susac CD8+ clonal expansion peaked in TEMRA cells and active patients.

With respect to this clonotype: Its antigen is undetermined.

It was with random hexamers that roughly 0.5 to 1 ug RNA was reverse transcribed. Amplification of the TCR beta CDR3 was carried out by immunoSEQ multiplex PCR, which spanned a total of 54 Vbeta and 13 Jbeta segments. Each CDR3 protein is one row after TCRdb ran MiXCR on the immunoSEQ multiplex PCR reads. The data contain about 130,000 distinct CDR3 sequences, about 93% of them seen just once; the ten biggest clones take up around 0.2%. TCR beta sequencing was performed on blood CD8+ and CD4+ T cells. With 2 bases removed from V and 0 bases from J, the gap between germline ends came to 12 bases. The CDR3 loop spans 15 amino acids. Germline V gene sequence: CDR1 DFQATT, CDR2 SNEGSKA (reference sequence).

The chain is built from TRBV20-1 and TRBJ2-3; D perhaps matches TRBD1 (5 bases). The sample taken for sequencing was CD8+ T cells from PBMCs. The clonotype originates from a human donor with Susac syndrome. CDR3 DNA: TGCAGTGCTAGAAGTTCAGGGTCTAGCACAGATACGCAGTATTTT. Encoded protein: CSARSSGSSTDTQYF.